What follows are 26 T cell receptor beta chains derived from one specimen sequenced in a study of cytomegalovirus exposure and HLA in healthy donors. PCR primers comprised 60 Vbeta and 13 Jbeta primers. The data were produced by immunoSEQ multiplex PCR, yet TCRdb's version contains in-frame clones alone and is incomplete. The data hold approximately 140,000 clones, with 75% observed a single time. The material sequenced was PBMCs. The receptor source for this set is a man aged 40-50 years in good health and CMV-seronegative.

This clone was detected once. The chain employs TRBV18 and TRBJ1-1; 9 nucleotides align to TRBD1. V trimming: 7 bases; J trimming: 9 bases; junction bases outside the gene matches: 6. CDR3 size: 12 residues. Germline V gene data show CDR1 as KGHSH and CDR2 as LQKENI. The CDR3 nucleotides read TGTGCCAGCTTAAGTGGACAGGGGCAAGCTTTCTTT. Encoded protein: CASLSGQGQAFF.

V gene TRBV19 combines with J gene TRBJ2-4; 9 bases map to TRBD1. V dropped 1 base and J dropped 0; count of bases not matched to a gene: 7. The CDR3 spans 18 residues. Germline V gives CDR1 LNHDA, CDR2 SQIVND (reference sequence). Here the CDR3 DNA reads TGTGCCAGTAGTATAGGACAGGGGGGTACTATAGCCAAAAACATTCAGTACTTC. As protein: CASSIGQGGTIAKNIQYF.

The chain carries TRBV2 and TRBJ2-5; TRBD1 might be the D (6 bases). CDR3 length: 14 amino acids. V gave up 7 bases and J gave up 5 bases, with 17 bases separating them. Germline V gives CDR1 SNHLY, CDR2 FYNNEI. The CDR3 reads CASMKSGVWETQYF. CDR3 in DNA: TGTGCCAGCATGAAGTCAGGGGTGTGGGAGACCCAGTACTTC.

The sample holds a few counts of this clone. V and J are TRBV10-2 and TRBJ1-2; no definite D call. V dropped 6 bases and J dropped 4 bases, with 12 bases sitting between them. The CDR3 contains 13 residues. Germline V gives CDR1 WSHSY, CDR2 SAAADI. CDR3 in DNA: TGCGCCAGCAGCTCCCGGGGATCCTATGGCTACACCTTC. Protein: CASSSRGSYGYTF.

This clone has more than one count but fewer than ten. One junction end does not reproduce the germline sequence, and a read error may be involved. The chain couples TRBV5-1 to TRBJ1-2; 11 bases are a match to TRBD1. CDR3 size: 14 residues. Germline values: CDR1 SGHRS, CDR2 YFSETQ. The CDR3 here is CASSLGTGGYGYTF. CDR3 nucleotide sequence: TGCGCCAGCAGTTTGGGGACAGGGGGCTATGGCTACACCTTC. The complete variable domain, with remaining parts taken from reference TRBV5-1 and TRBJ1-2, reads KAGVTQTPRYLIKTRGQQVTLSCSPISGHRSVSWYQQTPGQGLQFLFEYFSETQRNKGNFPGRFSGRQFSNSRSEMNVSTLELGDSALYLCASSLGTGGYGYTFGSGTRLTVV.

The count of this clone is one. The chain links TRBV19 to TRBJ2-3, with 13 nucleotides matching TRBD2. The CDR3 consists of 19 residues. V shed 4 bases and J 0 bases; nucleotides not matched to a gene: 10. Germline V gene sequence: CDR1 LNHDA, CDR2 SQIVND (reference sequence). CDR3 amino acids: CASSRLTSGGRSSTDTQYF. Written as DNA, the CDR3 is TGTGCCAGTAGTAGGCTGACTAGCGGGGGGCGGTCTAGCACAGATACGCAGTATTTT.

The chain employs TRBV6-1 and TRBJ2-7; weak D call: TRBD1 (5 bases). The CDR3 contains 14 residues. Trimming removed 6 bases at V and 0 bases at J, with 12 bases between. From germline, CDR1 is MNHNS and CDR2 SASEGT. The CDR3 loop is CASRAGILSYEQYF. In DNA form, the CDR3 reads TGTGCCAGCAGGGCAGGGATACTCTCCTACGAGCAGTACTTC.

This chain links TRBV2 with TRBJ1-5; D might be TRBD1 (5 bases). Germline V gives CDR1 SNHLY, CDR2 FYNNEI. The V gene lost 0 bases and the J gene lost 0 bases, with 12 bases spanning the gap. CDR3 length equals 17 residues. The CDR3 DNA reads TGTGCCAGCAGTGAAGCATGGGCAGGGTATAGCAATCAGCCCCAGCATTTT. Protein sequence: CASSEAWAGYSNQPQHF.

This chain joins TRBV7-9 and TRBJ1-1; the D gene is possibly TRBD1 (6 bases). Germline V gene sequence: CDR1 SEHNR, CDR2 FQNEAQ (reference sequence). The CDR3 has 13 residues. Trimming stripped 3 bases from V and 10 bases from J, with 15 bases between. The CDR3 sequence is CASSLGPGTIAFF. Here the CDR3 DNA reads TGTGCCAGCAGCTTGGGGCCCGGGACAATAGCTTTCTTT. Full variable domain (remainder filled in from reference TRBV7-9 and TRBJ1-1): DTGVSQNPRHKITKRGQNVTFRCDPISEHNRLYWYRQTLGQGPEFLTYFQNEAQLEKSRLLSDRFSAERPKGSFSTLEIQRTEQGDSAMYLCASSLGPGTIAFFGQGTRLTVV.

This clone was counted a few times. V usage is TRBV11-2 and J usage is TRBJ1-3; 7 bases are shared with TRBD1. The CDR3 consists of 15 residues. V shed 6 bases, J shed 0 bases, and the junction held 5 bases outside the gene matches. Germline loops: CDR1 SGHAT, CDR2 FQNNGV. The CDR3 DNA is TGTGCCAGCAGTCGGACAGGCAGCTCTGGAAACACCATATATTTT. It yields the protein CASSRTGSSGNTIYF. The variable domain in full, with the rest retrieved from reference TRBV11-2 and TRBJ1-3, is EAGVAQSPRYKIIEKRQSVAFWCNPISGHATLYWYQQILGQGPKLLIQFQNNGVVDDSQLPKDRFSAERLKGVDSTLKIQPAKLEDSAVYLCASSRTGSSGNTIYFGEGSWLTVV.

The chain employs TRBV4-3 and TRBJ1-1, with D maybe TRBD1 (6 bases). Germline V gene data show CDR1 as LGHNA and CDR2 as YSLEER. The CDR3 extends over 15 amino acids. V gave up 0 bases and J gave up 5 bases, with 13 bases separating them. The CDR3 sequence: CASSQERRGWTEAFF. The DNA for the CDR3 is TGCGCCAGCAGCCAAGAACGCAGGGGTTGGACTGAAGCTTTCTTT.

The V and J genes are TRBV18 and TRBJ1-1, with 7 bases lining up with TRBD1. The germline CDR1 and CDR2 sequences are KGHSH and LQKENI. There are 15 residues in the CDR3. After removal of 6 bases from V and 4 bases from J, the junction contained 11 bases not matched to a gene. The CDR3 nucleotides read TGTGCCAGCTCCCCCACCACTCCAGGGGGCACTGAAGCTTTCTTT. This translates into CASSPTTPGGTEAFF.

V gene TRBV4-1 combines with J gene TRBJ2-3; 9 positions agree with TRBD2. The CDR3 runs to 15 residues. Germline lookup yields CDR1 MGHRA and CDR2 YSYEKL. V was clipped by 5 bases and J by 1 base; unmatched bases: 4. The CDR3 coding sequence is TGCGCCAGCAGCTCCCGACTAGCGGGCACAGATACGCAGTATTTT. Translating gives CASSSRLAGTDTQYF.

This clone has a handful of counts. The V gene is TRBV7-8, the J gene TRBJ2-5; D unresolved. Trimming left V 4 bases short and J 5 bases short, with 14 bases between. CDR1 SGHVS and CDR2 FQNEAQ come from the germline V gene. This CDR3 region has 14 residues. CDR3: CASSYRVPPETQYF. Written as DNA, the CDR3 is TGTGCCAGCAGCTACCGGGTCCCACCGGAGACCCAGTACTTC.

This clone has more than one count but fewer than ten. J is TRBJ1-3 and V is TRBV6-6, with a weak D call TRBD1 (6 bases). This CDR3 is built from 16 residues. V lost 0 bases to trimming and J lost 4 bases, with 13 bases between them. CDR1 and CDR2 (germline): MNHNY, SVGAGI (reference sequence). The CDR3 DNA reads as TGTGCCAGCAGTTACTCAAGTCCAGGGGACGGAAACACCATATATTTT. This sequence encodes CASSYSSPGDGNTIYF.

This chain's CDR3 is CASSPVGDKSNYGYTF. CDR3 nucleotides: TGTGCCAGCAGTCCGGTAGGGGACAAGTCTAACTATGGCTACACCTTC. This rearrangement joins TRBV7-2 to TRBJ1-2; TRBD1 might be the D (6 bases). V shed 6 bases and J shed 0 bases, with 17 bases lying between them. The CDR3 totals 16 residues. Germline V gene lookup returns CDR1 SGHTA and CDR2 FQGNSA.

The CDR3 protein is CASSGTSVSYNEQFF. In DNA form, the CDR3 reads TGCGCCAGCAGCGGTACTAGCGTCTCCTACAATGAGCAGTTCTTC. This chain links TRBV5-1 with TRBJ2-1; 7 bases are a match to TRBD2. Germline loops: CDR1 SGHRS, CDR2 YFSETQ. CDR3 size: 15 residues. The V gene end was trimmed by 4 bases and the J gene end by 0 bases; junction bases not matched to a gene: 4.

In this sample, this clone turned up once. This chain links TRBV5-8 with TRBJ2-1; 11 bases agree with TRBD2. The V gene's germline CDR1 is SGHTS and CDR2 YDEGEE. V lost 5 bases, J lost 6 bases, and 4 bases stayed unmatched. This CDR3 contains 14 residues. CDR3 nucleotides: TGTGCCAGCAGATCCGGGACTAGCGGCAATGAGCAGTTCTTC. Encoded protein: CASRSGTSGNEQFF.

This chain links TRBV5-1 with TRBJ1-6, with 7 bases matching TRBD1. With V trimmed by 2 bases and J by 5 bases, 4 bases remained unmatched. The length of the CDR3 is 15 residues. Germline CDR1 and CDR2: SGHRS and YFSETQ. As DNA, the CDR3 is TGCGCCAGCAGCTTACAACAGGGGAATAATTCACCCCTCCACTTT. Translation: CASSLQQGNNSPLHF.

This clone appeared a few times. This chain uses TRBV5-1 with TRBJ2-3, with 9 positions matching TRBD1. The CDR3 has 12 amino acids. Germline CDR1 is SGHRS and CDR2 is YFSETQ. J gave up 9 bases and V 4 bases, and 3 bases lay outside the gene matches. This chain's CDR3 is CASSLGQGTQYF. The DNA for the CDR3 is TGCGCCAGCAGCCTCGGACAGGGGACGCAGTATTTT.

The chain links TRBV7-2 to TRBJ2-5; 9 nucleotides align to TRBD2. Trimming cost V 1 base and J 4 bases; bases outside gene matches: 10. The CDR3 consists of 17 residues. CDR1 SGHTA and CDR2 FQGNSA come from the germline V gene. The CDR3 protein is CASSLEVAGATGETQYF. The CDR3 DNA follows: TGTGCCAGCAGCTTAGAGGTAGCGGGGGCGACGGGAGAGACCCAGTACTTC. The whole variable domain, filled in from reference TRBV7-2 and TRBJ2-5, reads GAGVSQSPSNKVTEKGKDVELRCDPISGHTALYWYRQSLGQGLEFLIYFQGNSAPDKSGLPSDRFSAERTGGSVSTLTIQRTQQEDSAVYLCASSLEVAGATGETQYFGPGTRLLVL.

The V and J genes are TRBV7-9 and TRBJ2-3; TRBD2 aligns across 9 bases. Looked up from germline, CDR1 is SEHNR and CDR2 is FQNEAQ (reference sequence). CDR3 length equals 16 residues. V trimming: 5 bases; J trimming: 1 base; junction bases outside the gene matches: 7. CDR3 region: CASSPLRLAGTDTQYF. CDR3 bases: TGTGCCAGCAGCCCCCTCCGACTAGCGGGCACAGATACGCAGTATTTT.

V and J are TRBV9 and TRBJ1-1, with 11 bases that match TRBD1. The CDR3 sequence is 16 residues long. V shed 0 bases and J 5 bases; nucleotides not matched to a gene: 6. Germline assignment: CDR1 SGDLS and CDR2 YYNGEE. Written as DNA, the CDR3 is TGTGCCAGCAGCGTAGAGGGACAGGGGGTGGGGACTGAAGCTTTCTTT. As protein: CASSVEGQGVGTEAFF.

The table lists this clone with a count of one. J is TRBJ2-1 and V is TRBV5-1, with D tentatively TRBD2 (6 bases). V was pared by 4 bases and J by 7 bases, with 12 bases between. This CDR3 spans 13 amino acids. CDR1 SGHRS and CDR2 YFSETQ come from the germline V gene. CDR3 sequence (DNA): TGCGCCAGCAGCCCACAGGAGGGAAATGAGCAGTTCTTC. Translated, it gives CASSPQEGNEQFF.

The V and J genes are TRBV4-3 and TRBJ2-1; 9 bases line up with TRBD1. The V and J ends lost 4 bases and 4 bases, in that order; junction bases with no gene match: 11. This CDR3 has 17 amino acids. Germline CDR1 is LGHNA and CDR2 is YSLEER. CDR3 DNA sequence: TGCGCCAGCAGCCCCTGGCGGGGACAGGGTCTTTACAATGAGCAGTTCTTC. It codes for CASSPWRGQGLYNEQFF.

The CDR3 DNA reads as TGTGCCAGCACCCCAGGGACAGGGGGAACCGATACGCAGTATTTT. Its protein is CASTPGTGGTDTQYF. V and J are TRBV7-9 and TRBJ2-3, with 11 positions matching TRBD1. Germline CDR1 is SEHNR and CDR2 is FQNEAQ (reference sequence). The ends lost 7 bases at V and 6 bases at J; junction bases unmatched: 9. The CDR3 loop spans 15 amino acids.